Listed here are 25 T cell receptor beta chains from one sample, sequenced in a study of blood T cell repertoires in COVID-19 (dated by TCRdb to 2019 to 2021). Library preparation was by the immunoSEQ multiplex PCR assay. TCRdb limited this immuneACCESS table to in-frame rearrangements with V and J called. A share of clones is missing; checked studies link under half to unresolved V genes, and the rest is unexplained. The sample records 200,000 to 250,000 clones, nearly 90% of which are singletons. The biggest ten clones account for 18% of the sample. The sample was peripheral blood. The receptors come from a man aged 50-60 years with COVID-19, enrolled during active disease.

The chain combines TRBV29-1 with TRBJ1-4, with 8 bases identical to TRBD1. CDR3 length: 14 residues. Losses at the gene ends were 4 bases for V and 6 bases for J; bases not matched to a gene: 7. CDR1 and CDR2 (germline): SQVTM, ANQGSEA. DNA for the CDR3: TGCAGCGTTGGAGGGGGACAGGCTGATGAAAAACTGTTTTTT. This codes for CSVGGGQADEKLFF.

The chain has TRBV2 and TRBJ2-3, with 9 bases identical to TRBD1. V gave up 3 bases and J gave up 4 bases; unmatched junction bases: 5. Germline loops: CDR1 SNHLY, CDR2 FYNNEI. This CDR3 has 15 residues. This CDR3 is CASSDGQGIADTQYF. The CDR3 DNA follows: TGTGCCAGCAGTGATGGACAGGGGATTGCAGATACGCAGTATTTT. Based on the CDR3 plus reference TRBV2 and TRBJ2-3, the full variable domain is EPEVTQTPSHQVTQMGQEVILRCVPISNHLYFYWYRQILGQKVEFLVSFYNNEISEKSEIFDDQFSVERPDGSNFTLKIRSTKLEDSAMYFCASSDGQGIADTQYFGPGTRLTVL.

The V and J genes are TRBV3-1 (or the pseudogene TRBV3-2) and TRBJ1-5; maybe TRBD1 (5 bases). This CDR3 is 13 amino acids long. Germline V gene sequence: CDR1 LGHDT, CDR2 YNNKEL (reference sequence). V shed 5 bases and J shed 3 bases, with 8 bases lying between them. The CDR3 is CASSDSDNQPQHF. The DNA for the CDR3 is TGTGCCAGCAGCGACAGTGACAATCAGCCCCAGCATTTT.

The chain has TRBV28 and TRBJ2-5, with D maybe TRBD1 (5 bases). This CDR3 has 14 amino acids. Germline V gives CDR1 MDHEN, CDR2 SYDVKM. V lost 7 bases and J 0 bases, leaving 12 bases between the germline ends. The CDR3 nucleotides are TGTGCCAGCACCCCAACAGGCTACCAAGAGACCCAGTACTTC. As protein: CASTPTGYQETQYF.

With respect to this clone: It may be a read error: a sequence one base away is much more abundant. The chain joins TRBV27 to TRBJ1-1; TRBD1 matches 7 bases. Germline V gene sequence: CDR1 MNHEY, CDR2 SMNVEV (reference sequence). The J segment lost 3 bases and the V segment lost 5 bases, leaving 3 bases of the junction unmatched. The CDR3 length is 13 residues. CDR3 region: CASSGGQYTEAFF. The DNA of the CDR3 is TGTGCCAGCAGTGGGGGACAGTACACTGAAGCTTTCTTT.

The CDR3 region has the DNA TGTGCCAGCAGCTTTTACCCGAGGGATGAGCAGTTCTTC. It yields the protein CASSFYPRDEQFF. This chain uses TRBV7-3 with TRBJ2-1, with D possibly being TRBD2 (5 bases). The CDR3 is made up of 13 amino acids. The V and J ends lost 3 bases and 8 bases respectively, with 11 bases between them. Germline CDR1 is SGHTA and CDR2 is FQGTGA.

This chain links TRBV25-1 with TRBJ2-3, with 9 bases that match TRBD2. The J segment lost 5 bases and the V segment lost 2 bases, leaving 14 bases of the junction unmatched. CDR1 MGHDK and CDR2 SYGVNS come from the germline V gene. The length of the CDR3 is 18 residues. Here the CDR3 reads CASSEQRSGLAEIDTQYF. The CDR3 DNA sequence: TGTGCCAGCAGTGAACAGCGCTCGGGACTAGCCGAGATAGATACGCAGTATTTT. The full variable domain, with the rest looked up from reference TRBV25-1 and TRBJ2-3, is EADIYQTPRYLVIGTGKKITLECSQTMGHDKMYWYQQDPGMELHLIHYSYGVNSTEKGDLSSESTVSRIRTEHFPLTLESARPSHTSQYLCASSEQRSGLAEIDTQYFGPGTRLTVL.

The chain couples TRBV6-1 to TRBJ2-5; TRBD2 matches 7 bases. The V gene end was trimmed by 4 bases and the J gene end by 5 bases; junction bases not matched to a gene: 22. Germline V gives CDR1 MNHNS, CDR2 SASEGT. The CDR3 is 19 amino acids. The CDR3 region has the DNA TGTGCCAGCAGTGCGAGGGAGGGTAATTTTCTTGCAGTCGAGGAGACCCAGTACTTC. As protein: CASSAREGNFLAVEETQYF.

The chain combines TRBV21-1 with TRBJ1-1; the D call TRBD1 from the table was never checked on the DNA. TRBV21-1 is an annotated pseudogene. The CDR3 consists of 14 residues. In nucleotides, the CDR3 is TGTGCCAGCAGCACCCAGGGTCCGAACACTGAAGCTTTCTTT. Residues: CASSTQGPNTEAFF.

A remark on this clone: This sample includes further DNA sequences coding for the same CDR3. This chain uses TRBV7-2 with TRBJ1-5; 7 bases line up with TRBD1. From germline, CDR1 is SGHTA and CDR2 FQGNSA. J was trimmed by 0 bases and V by 1 base; bases with no gene match: 0. The CDR3 extends over 15 amino acids. Written as DNA, the CDR3 is TGTGCCAGCAGCTTAGGACAGGGTAGCAATCAGCCCCAGCATTTT. Protein: CASSLGQGSNQPQHF.

V is TRBV27 and J is TRBJ2-1; tentatively, D is TRBD1 (6 bases). The CDR3 totals 15 residues. V gave up 6 bases and J gave up 1 base, with 13 bases separating them. Germline CDR1 is MNHEY and CDR2 is SMNVEV (reference sequence). The CDR3 DNA sequence: TGTGCCAGCAGGCCCGGGACACTTTCCTACAATGAGCAGTTCTTC. Protein sequence: CASRPGTLSYNEQFF.

The chain uses TRBV6-2 or TRBV6-3 and TRBJ2-1; a possible D gene is TRBD2 (6 bases). Germline assignment: CDR1 MNHEY and CDR2 SVGEGT. Between the trimmed V and J ends, which lost 6 bases and 4 bases, there was a span of 16 bases. The CDR3 runs 15 residues. The CDR3 coding sequence is TGTGCCAGCAGCCCCGACCGGGGGTCTTACAATGAGCAGTTCTTC. Protein sequence: CASSPDRGSYNEQFF.

This clone was seen a few times. The chain links TRBV27 to TRBJ2-2, with D possibly matching TRBD1 (6 bases). Trimming stripped 1 base from V and 6 bases from J, with 12 bases between. Per the germline V gene, CDR1 is MNHEY and CDR2 is SMNVEV (reference sequence). The CDR3 sequence is 15 residues long. In DNA form, the CDR3 reads TGTGCCAGCAGTTTATATGGGGGCGCCCCCGGGGAGCTGTTTTTT. Translated: CASSLYGGAPGELFF.

V is TRBV27 and J is TRBJ2-7, with 9 nucleotides matching TRBD1. CDR1 is MNHEY, CDR2 SMNVEV, per germline (reference sequence). J was trimmed by 7 bases and V by 7 bases; bases with no gene match: 14. This CDR3 has 15 residues. The CDR3 DNA sequence: TGTGCCAGCACTGTGTCGACAGGGGGGACCGGGGAGCAGTACTTC. Its translation: CASTVSTGGTGEQYF.

The chain recombines TRBV14 with TRBJ2-5; TRBD1 matches at 11 bases. The V gene end was trimmed by 5 bases and the J gene end by 3 bases; junction bases not matched to a gene: 8. CDR3 length: 16 residues. The germline V gene has CDR1 SGHDN and CDR2 FVKESK. CDR3 in DNA: TGTGCCAGCAGCAGAGGACAGGGGGCGTTGGAAGAGACCCAGTACTTC. Translated: CASSRGQGALEETQYF.

The chain combines TRBV6-4 with TRBJ2-5, with D possibly TRBD2 on 6 matching bases. V was shortened by 0 bases and J by 0 bases, with 14 bases between the two germline ends. This CDR3 is 17 amino acids long. The germline CDR1 and CDR2 sequences are MRHNA and SNTAGT. The CDR3 region is CASSDSIRERNQETQYF. In DNA, the CDR3 is TGTGCCAGCAGTGACTCGATCCGGGAGAGGAACCAAGAGACCCAGTACTTC.

The rearrangement uses TRBV7-3 and TRBJ2-1; 8 bases fit TRBD2. With 4 bases clipped from V and 5 bases from J, the junction kept 13 bases outside the gene matches. The CDR3 consists of 17 residues. Germline assignment: CDR1 SGHTA and CDR2 FQGTGA. This CDR3 reads CASSSGGVGGRNNEQFF. In DNA, the CDR3 is TGTGCCAGCAGCTCAGGCGGTGTAGGCGGGAGGAACAATGAGCAGTTCTTC. Variable domain in full (rest from reference TRBV7-3 and TRBJ2-1): GAGVSQTPSNKVTEKGKYVELRCDPISGHTALYWYRQSLGQGPEFLIYFQGTGAADDSGLPNDRFFAVRPEGSVSTLKIQRTERGDSAVYLCASSSGGVGGRNNEQFFGPGTRLTVL.

The V call is TRBV24-1, the J call TRBJ2-2; 13 nucleotides line up with TRBD2. Germline CDR1 is KGHDR and CDR2 is SFDVKD. V lost 9 bases, J lost 4 bases, and 16 bases stayed unmatched. The CDR3 length is 19 residues. The DNA for the CDR3 is TGTGCCACCTCCGGGGCCTTGGGACTAGCGGGGACCGGCACCGGGGAGCTGTTTTTT. As protein: CATSGALGLAGTGTGELFF.

The chain uses TRBV3-1 (or the pseudogene TRBV3-2) and TRBJ2-5; 8 bases match TRBD1. Germline CDR1 and CDR2: LGHDT and YNNKEL (reference sequence). There are 14 residues in the CDR3. V dropped 4 bases and J dropped 2; count of bases not matched to a gene: 3. The DNA of the CDR3 is TGTGCCAGCAGCCGCGGGACAGGACAAGAGACCCAGTACTTC. It codes for CASSRGTGQETQYF.

The chain is built from TRBV9 and TRBJ1-6; D gene unclear. The ends were cut back, 5 bases at V and 6 bases at J, with 9 bases in the middle. Germline CDR1 is SGDLS and CDR2 is YYNGEE. This CDR3 contains 13 residues. The CDR3 protein is CASSNQANSPLHF. In DNA form, the CDR3 reads TGTGCCAGCAGTAACCAGGCTAATTCACCCCTCCACTTT.

CDR3 loop: CASSEALGLAGGHEQFF. In DNA form, the CDR3 reads TGTGCCAGCAGTGAAGCGCTCGGACTAGCGGGAGGCCATGAGCAGTTCTTC. The V and J genes are TRBV2 and TRBJ2-1; TRBD2 matches at 14 bases. The CDR3 loop spans 17 amino acids. Looked up from germline, CDR1 is SNHLY and CDR2 is FYNNEI. The J segment lost 8 bases and the V segment lost 0 bases, leaving 6 bases of the junction unmatched.

J is TRBJ1-4 and V is TRBV25-1; no definite D call. CDR1 MGHDK and CDR2 SYGVNS come from the germline V gene. The V and J ends lost 0 bases and 3 bases respectively, with 8 bases between them. This CDR3 has 15 amino acids. This CDR3 reads CASSEYFAANEKLFF. In DNA, the CDR3 is TGTGCCAGCAGTGAATATTTTGCAGCTAATGAAAAACTGTTTTTT.

The chain combines TRBV11-2 with TRBJ2-5; 8 nucleotides agree with TRBD1. With 6 bases clipped from V and 5 bases from J, the junction kept 11 bases outside the gene matches. The CDR3 loop spans 15 amino acids. Germline V gene sequence: CDR1 SGHAT, CDR2 FQNNGV. For the CDR3, the DNA is TGTGCCAGCAGAAGACTGACAGGGGTATTGGAGACCCAGTACTTC. Its protein is CASRRLTGVLETQYF.

The chain couples TRBV18 to TRBJ2-2; maybe TRBD1 (5 bases). In germline, CDR1 is KGHSH, CDR2 LQKENI. Between the trimmed V and J ends, which lost 2 bases and 6 bases, there was a span of 16 bases. This CDR3 comprises 16 residues. The CDR3 loop reads CASSPSSGISAGELFF. CDR3 DNA sequence: TGTGCCAGCTCACCAAGCTCAGGGATAAGCGCCGGGGAGCTGTTTTTT.

The V gene is TRBV5-4, the J gene TRBJ1-1, with a tentative D call TRBD1 (6 bases). Trimming removed 5 bases at V and 1 base at J, with 9 bases between. The CDR3 has 13 amino acids. Germline V gene lookup returns CDR1 SGHNT and CDR2 YYREEE (reference sequence). The CDR3 loop reads CASRQTGNTEAFF. CDR3 nucleotide sequence: TGTGCCAGCAGGCAGACAGGGAACACTGAAGCTTTCTTT.